This T cell receptor beta chain came from a study of blood T cell repertoires in COVID-19. Whole-study context: From the United States, Italy and Spain came samples of acute and convalescent COVID-19. T cells, B-cell-depleted T cells, or PBMCs supplied cDNA or gDNA.

This clone has only a few counts. Original analysis: Amplified reference gene primers provided the basis for estimating nucleated cell counts. Assay: immunoSEQ multiplex PCR; the TCRdb copy retains only in-frame clones and omits some. V and J calls and clone size are as listed in that table; D and trimming were resolved from the DNA. Among over 45,000 clones listed, 83% were seen once. The germline V gene encodes CDR1 MDHEN and CDR2 SYDVKM. This CDR3 comprises 15 residues. J lost 8 bases, V lost 5 bases, and 9 bases had no gene match. Source material: peripheral blood. The chain has TRBV28 and TRBJ1-4, with 9 bases fitting TRBD1. The origin of this receptor is a man in his 60s with active COVID-19. This CDR3 is CASSTSGTGMEKLFF. DNA for the CDR3: TGTGCCAGCAGTACTTCCGGGACAGGGATGGAAAAACTGTTTTTT.